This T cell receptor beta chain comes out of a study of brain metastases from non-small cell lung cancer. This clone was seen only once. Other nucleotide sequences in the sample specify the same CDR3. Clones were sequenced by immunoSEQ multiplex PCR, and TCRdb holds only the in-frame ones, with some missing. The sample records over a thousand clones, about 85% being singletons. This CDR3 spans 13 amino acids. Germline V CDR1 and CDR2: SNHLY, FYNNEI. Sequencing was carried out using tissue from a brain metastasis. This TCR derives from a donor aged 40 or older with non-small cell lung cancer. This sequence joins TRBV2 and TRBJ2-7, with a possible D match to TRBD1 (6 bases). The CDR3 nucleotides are TGTGCTAGCCTCCGGGACATTACCTACGAGCAGTACTTC. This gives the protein CASLRDITYEQYF.